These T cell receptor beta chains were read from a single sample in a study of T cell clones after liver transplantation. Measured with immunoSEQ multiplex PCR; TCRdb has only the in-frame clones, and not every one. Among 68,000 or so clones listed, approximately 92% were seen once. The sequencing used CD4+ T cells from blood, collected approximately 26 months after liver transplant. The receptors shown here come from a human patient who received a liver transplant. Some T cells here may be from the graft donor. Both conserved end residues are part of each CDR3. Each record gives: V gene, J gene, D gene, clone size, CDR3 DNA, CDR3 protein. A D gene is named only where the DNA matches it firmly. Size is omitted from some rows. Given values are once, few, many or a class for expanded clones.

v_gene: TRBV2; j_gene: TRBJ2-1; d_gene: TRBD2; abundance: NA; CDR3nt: TGTGCCAGCAGTGATGCGGGAGACAATGAGCAGTTCTTC; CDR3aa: CASSDAGDNEQFF
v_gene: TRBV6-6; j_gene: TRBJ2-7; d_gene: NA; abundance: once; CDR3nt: TGTGCCAGCAGTTATGGCCGGGGGCATCGAACTGACGAGCAGTACTTC; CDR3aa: CASSYGRGHRTDEQYF
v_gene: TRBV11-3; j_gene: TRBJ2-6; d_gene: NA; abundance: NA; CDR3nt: TGTGCCAGCAGTTTCTCTGGGGCCAACGTCCTGACTTTC; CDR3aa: CASSFSGANVLTF
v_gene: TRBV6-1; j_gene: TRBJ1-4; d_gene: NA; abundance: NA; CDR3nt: TGTGCCAGCAGGGGGCAAAAGAATGAAAAACTGTTTTTT; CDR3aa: CASRGQKNEKLFF
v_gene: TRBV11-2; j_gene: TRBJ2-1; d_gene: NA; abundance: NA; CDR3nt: TGTGCCAGCAGCCTCCCAGGGAGATCCTACAATGAGCAGTTCTTC; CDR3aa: CASSLPGRSYNEQFF
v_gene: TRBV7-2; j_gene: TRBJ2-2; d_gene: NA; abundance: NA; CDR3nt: TGTGCCAGCAGCCACATATTGGACGGGGAGCTGTTTTTT; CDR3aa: CASSHILDGELFF
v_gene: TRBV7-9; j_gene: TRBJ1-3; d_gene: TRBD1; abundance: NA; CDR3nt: TGTGCCAGCAGACTAAGTGGGCAGGGGGGACGTGGAAACACCATATATTTT; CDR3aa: CASRLSGQGGRGNTIYF
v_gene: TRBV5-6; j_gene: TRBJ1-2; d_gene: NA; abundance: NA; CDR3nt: TGTGCCAGCAGCCCGACCCAACTCACCGGCTATGGCTACACCTTC; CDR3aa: CASSPTQLTGYGYTF
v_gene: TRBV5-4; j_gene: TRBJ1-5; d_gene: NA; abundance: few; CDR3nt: TGTGCCAGCAGCTTGGGTCAGCCCCAGCATTTT; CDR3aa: CASSLGQPQHF
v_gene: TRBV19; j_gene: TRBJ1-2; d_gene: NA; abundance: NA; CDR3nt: TGTGCCAGTAGTTCGAGACACCTCTTGGGTGGCTACACCTTC; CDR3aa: CASSSRHLLGGYTF
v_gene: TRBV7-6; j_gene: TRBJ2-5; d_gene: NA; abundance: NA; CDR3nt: TGTGCCAGCAGCTTAGGGGGGGCTGGCGAGACCCAGTACTTC; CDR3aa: CASSLGGAGETQYF
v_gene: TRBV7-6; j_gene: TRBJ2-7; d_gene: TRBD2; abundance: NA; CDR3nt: TGTGCCAGCAGCTTAGCGCCGGGGGGAGTTACCTACGAGCAGTACTTC; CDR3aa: CASSLAPGGVTYEQYF
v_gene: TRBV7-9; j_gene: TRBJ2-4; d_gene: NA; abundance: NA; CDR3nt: TGTGCCAGCAGCCCCCTTAACCTTCAGTACTTC; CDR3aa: CASSPLNLQYF
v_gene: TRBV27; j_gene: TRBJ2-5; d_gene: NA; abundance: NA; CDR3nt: TGTGCCAGCAGTCCTAAGCGGGCAGGAGGGGAGACCCAGTACTTC; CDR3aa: CASSPKRAGGETQYF
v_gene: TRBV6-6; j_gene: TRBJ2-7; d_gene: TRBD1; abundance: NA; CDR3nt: TGTGCCAGCAGGCTCCGGGACAGCTCCTACGAGCAGTACTTC; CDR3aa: CASRLRDSSYEQYF
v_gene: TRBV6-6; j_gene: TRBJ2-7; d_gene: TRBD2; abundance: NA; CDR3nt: TGTGCCAGCTCCGACAGCGGGGGCTACGAGCAGTACTTC; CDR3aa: CASSDSGGYEQYF
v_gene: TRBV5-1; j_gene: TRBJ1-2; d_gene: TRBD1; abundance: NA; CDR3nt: TGCGCCAGCAACTCCCGAGGGGGCGCAAAGGACTATGGCTACACCTTC; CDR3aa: CASNSRGGAKDYGYTF
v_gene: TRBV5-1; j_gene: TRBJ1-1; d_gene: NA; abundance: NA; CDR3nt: TGCGCCAGCAGCTTGTTTGGGGGGCGTGACACTGAAGCTTTCTTT; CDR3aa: CASSLFGGRDTEAFF
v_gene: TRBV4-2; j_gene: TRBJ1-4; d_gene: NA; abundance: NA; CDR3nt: TGTGCCAGCAGCCAAGGACCGGTTGCAACTAATGAAAAACTGTTTTTT; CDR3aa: CASSQGPVATNEKLFF
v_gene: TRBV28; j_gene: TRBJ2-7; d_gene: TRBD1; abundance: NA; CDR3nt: TGTGCCAGCAGCCTCACCGATCCAACAGGGGAAGGCGAGCAGTACTTC; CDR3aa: CASSLTDPTGEGEQYF
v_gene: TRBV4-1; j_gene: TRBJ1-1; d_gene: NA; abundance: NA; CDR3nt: TGCGCCAGCAGCTACCGGACAGAAACGAACACTGAAGCTTTCTTT; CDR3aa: CASSYRTETNTEAFF
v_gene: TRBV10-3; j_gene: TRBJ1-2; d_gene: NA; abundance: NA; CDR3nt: TGTGCCATCAGTGAGGAGGGACGGGGGGCCGGCTACACCTTC; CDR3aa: CAISEEGRGAGYTF
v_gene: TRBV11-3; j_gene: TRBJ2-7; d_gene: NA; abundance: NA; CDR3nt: TGTGCCAGCAGCTTTAACCAGGGTCAGTACTTC; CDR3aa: CASSFNQGQYF